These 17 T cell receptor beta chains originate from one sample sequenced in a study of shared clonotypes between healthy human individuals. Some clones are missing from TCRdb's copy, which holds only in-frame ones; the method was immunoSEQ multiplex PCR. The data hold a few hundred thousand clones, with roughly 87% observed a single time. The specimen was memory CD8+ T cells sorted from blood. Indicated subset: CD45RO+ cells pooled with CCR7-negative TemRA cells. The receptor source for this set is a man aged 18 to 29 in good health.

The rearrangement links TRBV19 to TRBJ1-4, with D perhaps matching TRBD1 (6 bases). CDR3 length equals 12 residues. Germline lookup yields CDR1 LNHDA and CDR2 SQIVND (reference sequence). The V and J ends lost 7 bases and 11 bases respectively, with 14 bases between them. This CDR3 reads CASTSTGRKLFF. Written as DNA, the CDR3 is TGTGCCAGTACCTCAACAGGGCGGAAACTGTTTTTT.

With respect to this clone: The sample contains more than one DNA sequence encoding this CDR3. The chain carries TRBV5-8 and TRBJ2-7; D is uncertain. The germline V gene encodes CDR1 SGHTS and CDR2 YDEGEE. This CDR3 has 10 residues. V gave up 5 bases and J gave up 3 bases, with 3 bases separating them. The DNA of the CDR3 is TGTGCCAGCAGTCTCTACGAGCAGTACTTC. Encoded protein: CASSLYEQYF.

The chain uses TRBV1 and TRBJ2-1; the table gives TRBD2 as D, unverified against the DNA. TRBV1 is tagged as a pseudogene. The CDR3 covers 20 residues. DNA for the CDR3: TGCACCAGCAGCCAAGGAGGCCCGGACTACCCAATGTTGGGATACAATGAGCAGTTCTTC. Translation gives CTSSQGGPDYPMLGYNEQFF.

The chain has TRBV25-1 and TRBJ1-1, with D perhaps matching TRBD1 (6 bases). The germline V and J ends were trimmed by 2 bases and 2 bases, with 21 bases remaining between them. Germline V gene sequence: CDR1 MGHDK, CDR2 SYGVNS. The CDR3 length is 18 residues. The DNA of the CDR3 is TGTGCCAGCAGTGAAGATGGGGACACACAGGGCTCCAACACTGAAGCTTTCTTT. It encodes CASSEDGDTQGSNTEAFF.

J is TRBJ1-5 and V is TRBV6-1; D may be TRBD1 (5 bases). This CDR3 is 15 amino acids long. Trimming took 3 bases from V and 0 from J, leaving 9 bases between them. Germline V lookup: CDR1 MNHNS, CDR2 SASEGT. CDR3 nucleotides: TGTGCCAGCAGTGAGGGGACGCTTAGCAATCAGCCCCAGCATTTT. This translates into CASSEGTLSNQPQHF.

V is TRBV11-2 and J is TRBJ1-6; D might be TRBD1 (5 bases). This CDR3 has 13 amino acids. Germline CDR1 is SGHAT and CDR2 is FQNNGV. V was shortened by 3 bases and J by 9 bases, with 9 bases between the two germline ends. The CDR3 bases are TGTGCCAGCAGCTTCAGGGTTGGTTCACCCCTCCACTTT. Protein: CASSFRVGSPLHF. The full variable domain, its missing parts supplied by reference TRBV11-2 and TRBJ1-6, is EAGVAQSPRYKIIEKRQSVAFWCNPISGHATLYWYQQILGQGPKLLIQFQNNGVVDDSQLPKDRFSAERLKGVDSTLKIQPAKLEDSAVYLCASSFRVGSPLHFGNGTRLTVT.

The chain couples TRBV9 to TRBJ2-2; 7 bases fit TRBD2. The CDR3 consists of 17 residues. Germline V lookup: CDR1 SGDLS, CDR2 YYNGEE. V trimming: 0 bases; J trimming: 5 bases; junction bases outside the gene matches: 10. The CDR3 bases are TGTGCCAGCAGCGTAGTCGGAGTGGCGGGAGATACCGGGGAGCTGTTTTTT. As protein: CASSVVGVAGDTGELFF.

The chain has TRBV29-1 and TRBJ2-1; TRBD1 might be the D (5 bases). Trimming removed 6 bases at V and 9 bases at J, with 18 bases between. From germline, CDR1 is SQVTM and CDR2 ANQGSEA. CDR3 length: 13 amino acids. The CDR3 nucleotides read TGCAGCGTCCCCTGGACACAAAGGGGTGAGCAGTTCTTC. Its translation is CSVPWTQRGEQFF.

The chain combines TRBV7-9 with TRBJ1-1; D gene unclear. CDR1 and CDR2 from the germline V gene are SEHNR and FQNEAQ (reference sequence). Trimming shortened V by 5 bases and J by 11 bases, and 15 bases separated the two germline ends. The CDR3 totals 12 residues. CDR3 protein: CASSPNLPGAFF. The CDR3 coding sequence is TGTGCCAGCAGCCCTAACCTACCCGGGGCTTTCTTT.

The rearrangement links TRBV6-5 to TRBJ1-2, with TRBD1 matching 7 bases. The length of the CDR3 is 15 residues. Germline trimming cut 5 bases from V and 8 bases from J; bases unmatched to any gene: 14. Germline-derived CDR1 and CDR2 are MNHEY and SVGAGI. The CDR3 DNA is TGTGCCAGCAGTCACCCTCAGACAGGGAACAGGGGCTACACCTTC. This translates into CASSHPQTGNRGYTF.

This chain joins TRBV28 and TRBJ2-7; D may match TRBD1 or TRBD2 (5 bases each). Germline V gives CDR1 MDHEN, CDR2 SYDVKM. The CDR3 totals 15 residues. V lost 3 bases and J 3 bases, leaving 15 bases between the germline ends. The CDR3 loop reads CASSLRGPLDYEQYF. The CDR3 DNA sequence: TGTGCCAGCAGTTTGAGGGGTCCCCTGGACTACGAGCAGTACTTC.

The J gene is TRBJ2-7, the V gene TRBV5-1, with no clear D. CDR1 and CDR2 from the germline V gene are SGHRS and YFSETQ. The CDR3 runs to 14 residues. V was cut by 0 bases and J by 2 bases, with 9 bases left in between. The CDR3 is CASSLEGPPYEQYF. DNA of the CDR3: TGCGCCAGCAGCTTGGAAGGGCCCCCCTACGAGCAGTACTTC.

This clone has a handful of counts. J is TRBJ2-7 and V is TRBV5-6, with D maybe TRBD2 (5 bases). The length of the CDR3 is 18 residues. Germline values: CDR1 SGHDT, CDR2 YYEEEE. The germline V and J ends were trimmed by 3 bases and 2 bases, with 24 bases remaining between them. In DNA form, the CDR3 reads TGTGCCAGCAGCTCCTCCTCCGCGGGCGACTTCTTAACCTACGAGCAGTACTTC. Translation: CASSSSSAGDFLTYEQYF.

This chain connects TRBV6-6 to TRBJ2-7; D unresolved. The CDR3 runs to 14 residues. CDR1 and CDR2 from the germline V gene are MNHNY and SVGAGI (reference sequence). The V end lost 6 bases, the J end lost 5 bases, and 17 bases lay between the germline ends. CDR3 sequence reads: CASSPRSSHHEQYF. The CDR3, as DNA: TGTGCCAGCAGCCCCAGGAGTAGCCACCACGAGCAGTACTTC.

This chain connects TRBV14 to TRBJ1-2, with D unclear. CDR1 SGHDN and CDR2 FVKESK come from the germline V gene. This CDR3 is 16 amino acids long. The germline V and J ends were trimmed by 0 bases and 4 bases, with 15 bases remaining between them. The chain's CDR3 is CASSQDGRNPIYGYTF. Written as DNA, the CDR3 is TGTGCCAGCAGCCAAGATGGACGAAACCCCATCTATGGCTACACCTTC.

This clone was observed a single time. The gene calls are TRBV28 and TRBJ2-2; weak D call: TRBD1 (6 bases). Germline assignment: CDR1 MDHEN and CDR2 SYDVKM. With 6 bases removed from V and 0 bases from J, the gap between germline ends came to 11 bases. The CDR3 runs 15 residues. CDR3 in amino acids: CASRIQGTNTGELFF. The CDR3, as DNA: TGTGCCAGCAGGATACAGGGCACGAACACCGGGGAGCTGTTTTTT.

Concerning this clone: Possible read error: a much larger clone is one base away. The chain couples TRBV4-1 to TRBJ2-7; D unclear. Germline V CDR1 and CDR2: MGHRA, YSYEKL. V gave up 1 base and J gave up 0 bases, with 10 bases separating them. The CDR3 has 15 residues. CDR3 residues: CASSQGIGASYEQYF. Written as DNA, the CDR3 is TGCGCCAGCAGCCAAGGGATCGGCGCCTCCTACGAGCAGTACTTC.